This T cell receptor beta chain came from a study of vaccination and CD4 T cells after COVID-19. There are 14 residues in the CDR3. The junction had 2 bases not matched to a gene; V was cut back by 5 bases and J by 1 base. This clonotype is large (0.1 to 1%) in the sample. Its specificity is unknown. With the Oncomine TCR Beta short-read assay, DNA from cultured CD4+ T cells was sequenced. TCRdb re-called the PCR reads with MiXCR, one entry per CDR3 protein. Of about 17,000 distinct CDR3 sequences in the sample, approximately 50% were seen once. Treatment reported: roughly 10-day PBMC culture with coronavirus spike peptide pools or control peptides (ViraFEST assay). Isolation of CD4+ T cells by negative selection took place after more than 9 days of culture.

The sequence was obtained from a human donor who had recovered from COVID-19. Sample: CD4+ T cells from blood, cultured in vitro. The chain recombines TRBV12-3 or TRBV12-4 with TRBJ1-2, with 9 bases fitting TRBD1. The CDR3 DNA reads TGTGCCAGCAGTCCGACAGGGGGTAACTATGGCTACACCTTC. As protein: CASSPTGGNYGYTF.